This T cell receptor (beta chain) was captured in a study of identical twins. Study outcomes and limitations: Beta clonotypes that were abundant in cord blood contained fewer insertions, a pattern absent from memory repertoires. Without tracking the same donors, conclusions rested on cross-sectional statistical analysis.

Using its own MiXCR run on the 5' RACE reads, TCRdb lists one record per CDR3 protein. The sample holds about 280,000 distinct CDR3 sequences; approximately 8% are singletons and the top ten take less than 2.5%. This clonotype was seen many times. Its antigen is undetermined. Trimming shortened V by 2 bases and J by 5 bases, and 4 bases separated the two germline ends. CDR1 is LNHNV and CDR2 is YYDKDF in the germline V gene (reference sequence). The CDR3 spans 12 residues. These data also formed part of another study, on yellow fever vaccine responses in identical twins.

The sequencing input was memory (CD45RO+) T cells sorted from blood. The V gene is TRBV15, the J gene TRBJ1-5; unclear D gene. The sequence came from a woman aged 18-29 years in good health. The CDR3 DNA is TGTGCCACCAGCAGAAAAGATCAGCCCCAGCATTTT. It is translated as CATSRKDQPQHF.